Below, 12 T cell receptor beta chains from the same sample are listed, as sequenced in a study of T-cell reconstitution after alpha-beta-depleted transplantation in children. As it was prepared, the TCRbeta library received unique molecular identifiers. A single record per CDR3 protein comes from TCRdb applying MiXCR to the PCR reads. This sample has some 310,000 distinct CDR3 sequences, with about a quarter found just once. The material sequenced was PBMCs, mostly from graft donor cells, taken 180 days after TCRalphabeta/CD19-depleted stem cell transplant. The receptors stem from a male patient under 18 who had a stem cell transplant for acute lymphoblastic leukemia, so the T cells may come from the graft donor.

The chain uses TRBV12-3 or TRBV12-4 and TRBJ2-7; D is uncertain. The CDR3 is made up of 16 amino acids. Deletions cut 6 bases from V and 0 bases from J, with 18 bases between. The CDR3, as DNA: TGTGCCAGCAGCCCCCTGGGGTGGTTAAGCTCCTACGAGCAGTACTTC. This translates into CASSPLGWLSSYEQYF.

This clonotype was counted a few times. The genes are TRBV27 and TRBJ2-7; D not resolved. Germline V gene lookup returns CDR1 MNHEY and CDR2 SMNVEV (reference sequence). Trimming removed 6 bases at V and 7 bases at J, with 10 bases between. CDR3 length equals 11 residues. Here the CDR3 reads CASRRYGEQYF. CDR3 DNA sequence: TGTGCCAGCAGGAGATACGGAGAGCAGTACTTC.

The genes are TRBV5-1 and TRBJ2-1, with 7 nucleotides matching TRBD1. Per the germline V gene, CDR1 is SGHRS and CDR2 is YFSETQ. Germline trimming cut 1 base from V and 3 bases from J; bases unmatched to any gene: 10. The length of the CDR3 is 17 residues. CDR3 nucleotides: TGCGCCAGCAGCTTGAGAGGGACAGAATTTTACTACAATGAGCAGTTCTTC. Encoded protein: CASSLRGTEFYYNEQFF.

This clonotype was observed a handful of times. The CDR3 DNA reads as TGTGCCAGCAGCGTAGGGGGACTAGCGGGTCGCTACGAGCAGTACTTC. It is translated as CASSVGGLAGRYEQYF. This rearrangement joins TRBV9 to TRBJ2-7; TRBD2 aligns across 12 bases. The CDR3 sequence is 16 residues long. V shed 0 bases, J shed 3 bases, and the junction held 4 bases outside the gene matches. In germline, CDR1 is SGDLS, CDR2 YYNGEE.

In its sample, this clonotype was seen many times. DNA for the CDR3: TGCGCCAGCAGCTTGAGGACTGGCCGGGGCGGGGAGCTGTTTTTT. Its protein product is CASSLRTGRGGELFF. V is TRBV5-1 and J is TRBJ2-2, with a weak D call TRBD2 (5 bases). The CDR3 has 15 residues. CDR1 is SGHRS, CDR2 YFSETQ, per germline. V lost 1 base and J 7 bases, leaving 14 bases between the germline ends.

The chain uses TRBV2 and TRBJ2-5, with 10 bases fitting TRBD2. Per germline, CDR1 SNHLY and CDR2 FYNNEI. CDR3 size: 14 residues. The V gene end was trimmed by 6 bases and the J gene end by 12 bases; junction bases not matched to a gene: 13. The DNA of the CDR3 is TGTGCCAGCAGAGCTAGCGGGAGTATTTTGGAGGAGTACTTC. It encodes CASRASGSILEEYF.

This clonotype was seen a handful of times. The chain has TRBV6-5 and TRBJ1-1, with D possibly being TRBD1 (5 bases). V shed 4 bases and J shed 1 base, with 13 bases lying between them. The CDR3 sequence is 15 residues long. The germline gives CDR1 MNHEY, CDR2 SVGAGI. The CDR3 nucleotides are TGTGCCAGCAGTTCTGGAGAAGGGGAGAACACTGAAGCTTTCTTT. Translation: CASSSGEGENTEAFF.

V is TRBV5-1 and J is TRBJ1-2; possibly TRBD1 for D (5 bases). Germline lookup yields CDR1 SGHRS and CDR2 YFSETQ. Trimming left V 7 bases short and J 4 bases short, with 14 bases between. CDR3 length: 13 residues. The chain's CDR3 is CASGTNPLYGYTF. CDR3 nucleotide sequence: TGCGCCAGCGGGACTAACCCTCTCTATGGCTACACCTTC.

This clonotype was counted at least ten times. This chain connects TRBV7-8 to TRBJ2-5; TRBD2 matches at 11 bases. J lost 6 bases, V lost 7 bases, and 16 bases had no gene match. Germline V gene sequence: CDR1 SGHVS, CDR2 FQNEAQ. The CDR3 is 17 residues long. The chain's CDR3 is CASILLARGTSGKTQYF. The CDR3 coding sequence is TGTGCCAGCATATTACTAGCTCGGGGGACTAGCGGAAAGACCCAGTACTTC.

This clonotype was detected a few times. This sequence joins TRBV6-1 and TRBJ2-2, with D possibly being TRBD2 (6 bases). The germline CDR1 and CDR2 sequences are MNHNS and SASEGT. V dropped 6 bases and J dropped 3 bases, with 11 bases sitting between them. The CDR3 consists of 14 residues. CDR3 sequence (DNA): TGTGCCAGCAGCTCCGAGCGGGACACCGGGGAGCTGTTTTTT. Translating it yields CASSSERDTGELFF.

This clonotype was counted only a few times. V and J are TRBV24-1 and TRBJ2-7; no definite D call. CDR1 KGHDR and CDR2 SFDVKD come from the germline V gene. The CDR3 contains 13 residues. The germline V and J ends were trimmed by 0 bases and 3 bases, with 5 bases remaining between them. In nucleotides, the CDR3 is TGTGCCACCAGTGATTTGGGCGGCTACGAGCAGTACTTC. Encoded protein: CATSDLGGYEQYF.

This clonotype was found a few times. The chain has TRBV29-1 and TRBJ2-4; the D is unclear. This CDR3 is 14 amino acids long. Germline V gives CDR1 SQVTM, CDR2 ANQGSEA. V was shortened by 5 bases and J by 0 bases, with 11 bases between the two germline ends. DNA of the CDR3: TGCAGCGTTTCAGGCCTACTAGCCAAAAACATTCAGTACTTC. It encodes CSVSGLLAKNIQYF.